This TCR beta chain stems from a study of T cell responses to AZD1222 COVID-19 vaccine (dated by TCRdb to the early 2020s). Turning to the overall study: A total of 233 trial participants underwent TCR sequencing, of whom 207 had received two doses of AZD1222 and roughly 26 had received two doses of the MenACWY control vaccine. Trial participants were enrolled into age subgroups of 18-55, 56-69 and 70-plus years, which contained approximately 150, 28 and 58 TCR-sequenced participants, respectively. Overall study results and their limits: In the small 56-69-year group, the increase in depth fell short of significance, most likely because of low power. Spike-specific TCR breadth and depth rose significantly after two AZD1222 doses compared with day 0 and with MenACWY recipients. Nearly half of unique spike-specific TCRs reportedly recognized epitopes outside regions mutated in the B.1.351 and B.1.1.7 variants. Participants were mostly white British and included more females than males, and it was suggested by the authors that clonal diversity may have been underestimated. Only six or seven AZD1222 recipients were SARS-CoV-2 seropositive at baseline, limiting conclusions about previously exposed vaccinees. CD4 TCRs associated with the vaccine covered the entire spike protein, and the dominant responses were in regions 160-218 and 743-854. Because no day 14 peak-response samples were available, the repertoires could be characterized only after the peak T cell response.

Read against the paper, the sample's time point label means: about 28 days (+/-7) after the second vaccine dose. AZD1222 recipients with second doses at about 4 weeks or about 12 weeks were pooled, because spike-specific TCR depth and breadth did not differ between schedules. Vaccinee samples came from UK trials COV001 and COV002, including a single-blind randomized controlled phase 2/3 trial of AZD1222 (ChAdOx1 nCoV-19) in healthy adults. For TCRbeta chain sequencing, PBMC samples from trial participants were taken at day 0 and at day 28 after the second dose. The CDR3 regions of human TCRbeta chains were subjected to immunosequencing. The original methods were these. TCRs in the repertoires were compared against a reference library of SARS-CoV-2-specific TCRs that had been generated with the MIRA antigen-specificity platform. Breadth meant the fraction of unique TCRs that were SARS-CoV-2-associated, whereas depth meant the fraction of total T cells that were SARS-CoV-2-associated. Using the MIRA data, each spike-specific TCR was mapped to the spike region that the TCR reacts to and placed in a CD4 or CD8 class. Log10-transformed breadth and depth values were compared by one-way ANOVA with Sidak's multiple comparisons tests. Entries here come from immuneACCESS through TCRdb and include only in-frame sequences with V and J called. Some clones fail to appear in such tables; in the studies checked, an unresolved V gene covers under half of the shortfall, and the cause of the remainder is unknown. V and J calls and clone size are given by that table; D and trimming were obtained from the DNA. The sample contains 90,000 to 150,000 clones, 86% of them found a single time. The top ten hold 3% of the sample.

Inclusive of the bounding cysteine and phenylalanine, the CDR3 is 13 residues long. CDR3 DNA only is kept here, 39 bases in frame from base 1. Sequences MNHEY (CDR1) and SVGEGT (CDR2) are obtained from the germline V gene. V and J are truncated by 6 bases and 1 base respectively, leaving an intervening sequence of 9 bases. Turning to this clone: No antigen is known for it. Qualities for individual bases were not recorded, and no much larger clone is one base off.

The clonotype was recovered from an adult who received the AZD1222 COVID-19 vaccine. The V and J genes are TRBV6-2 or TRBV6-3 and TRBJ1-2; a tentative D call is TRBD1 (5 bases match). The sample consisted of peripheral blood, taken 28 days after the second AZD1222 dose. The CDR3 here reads CASSIDSNYGYTF. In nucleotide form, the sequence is TGTGCCAGCAGCATTGACAGTAACTATGGCTACACCTTC.